This T cell receptor (beta chain) emerged from a study of blood T cell repertoires in COVID-19 (dated by TCRdb to 2020 to 2021). In the study overall: Samples covering the acute and convalescent phases of COVID-19 were provided by collaborators in the United States, Italy and Spain. Samples were obtained from the ongoing ImmuneRACE study (first 160 participants) and from about 1,300 subjects provided by 6 global collaborators. A de-identified subject ID, COVID-19 status, age in years and sex were almost always included in the sample metadata. HLA class I and class II types, where available, came from metadata supplied by the sample provider rather than from assay-based typing. Deeply sampled blood TCRbeta repertoires from subjects exposed to, actively infected with, or recovered from COVID-19 were included in the dataset. The material from the prospective study consisted of cDNA or gDNA derived from T cells, B-cell-depleted T cells, or PBMCs. The repertoires were made available in a free public database intended to serve as a resource for research on the immune response to SARS-CoV-2. The paper as a whole reports these results and caveats: The quantity of clinical and demographic metadata differed by source and by participant and was supplied without curation.

The germline V gene encodes CDR1 SQVTM and CDR2 ANQGSEA. V and J are trimmed by 4 bases and 4 bases, and the gene matches miss 2 bases of the junction. The CDR3 sequence holds 13 residues, the cysteine and phenylalanine included. Solely the CDR3 DNA is kept, with 39 bases framed from the first base. Another Seattle source contributed samples from volunteer blood donors who had recovered from COVID-19. Whole blood was collected in K2EDTA tubes by collaborating institutions according to the institutions' own protocols. Collaborator samples were shipped for TCRbeta analysis as frozen whole blood, isolated PBMCs, or DNA extracted from either sample type. The immunoSEQ Assay, a bias-controlled multiplex PCR, was used to amplify TCRbeta CDR3 regions from genomic DNA. In the paper's pipeline: Within the assay, amplification of reference gene primers was used to estimate how many nucleated cells each sample contained. Sequence reads were collapsed and filtered to measure the absolute abundance of every unique TCRbeta CDR3 rearrangement. For each sample, productive Simpson clonality was calculated by taking the square root of Simpson's diversity index across productive rearrangements. TCRdb carries this immuneACCESS record with in-frame sequences only. Its versions omit some clonotypes, under half of them owing to an unresolved V gene in the studies checked, with the rest unexplained. V, J and clone size reflect that table, while D and trimming were determined from the DNA. For this sample the table gives about 180,000 clones, of which 89% were detected only once. About 1.9% of the sample is taken by the ten largest.

Comments on this clone: The antigen this receptor binds is unknown. Base qualities are not recorded, but no much larger clone differs from it by a single base.

The chain is encoded by TRBV29-1 joined to TRBJ1-2, with TRBD1 matching 11 junction bases. This TCR was recovered from a man aged 18 to 29 who had recovered from COVID-19. Sequencing input: peripheral blood. Read as DNA, the sequence is TGCAGCGTTGGGACAGGGGGCCTCTATGGCTACACCTTC. Translated, this gives CSVGTGGLYGYTF.